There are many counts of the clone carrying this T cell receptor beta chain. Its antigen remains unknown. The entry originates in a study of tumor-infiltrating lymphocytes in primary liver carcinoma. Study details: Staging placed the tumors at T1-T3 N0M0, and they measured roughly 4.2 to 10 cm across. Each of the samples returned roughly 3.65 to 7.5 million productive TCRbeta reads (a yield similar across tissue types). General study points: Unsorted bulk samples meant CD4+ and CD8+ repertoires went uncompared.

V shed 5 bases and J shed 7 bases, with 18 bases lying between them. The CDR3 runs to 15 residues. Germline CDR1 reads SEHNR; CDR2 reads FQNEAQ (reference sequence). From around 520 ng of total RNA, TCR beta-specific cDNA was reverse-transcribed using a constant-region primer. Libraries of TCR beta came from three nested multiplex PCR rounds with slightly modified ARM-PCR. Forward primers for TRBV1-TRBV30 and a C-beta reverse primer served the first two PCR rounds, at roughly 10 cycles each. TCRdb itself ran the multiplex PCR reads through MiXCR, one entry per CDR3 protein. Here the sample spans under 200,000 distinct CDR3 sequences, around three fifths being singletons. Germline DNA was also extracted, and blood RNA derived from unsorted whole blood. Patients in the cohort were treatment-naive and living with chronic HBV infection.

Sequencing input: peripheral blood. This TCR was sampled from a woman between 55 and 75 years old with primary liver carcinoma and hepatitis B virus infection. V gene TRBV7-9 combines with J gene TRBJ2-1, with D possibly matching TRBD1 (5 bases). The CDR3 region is CASSGRQTYGNEQFF. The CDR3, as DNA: TGTGCCAGCAGCGGCCGACAGACCTACGGGAATGAGCAGTTCTTC.